The entry below gives a single T cell receptor beta chain sequence along with its context. Its target is unknown. V shed 0 bases, J shed 0 bases, and the junction held 7 bases outside the gene matches. This CDR3 contains 16 residues. Germline CDR1 reads DFQATT; CDR2 reads SNEGSKA (reference sequence). This sample is drawn from a study of CD8 T cells in Susac syndrome. From blood CD8+ and CD4+ T cells, the TCR beta chain was sequenced. Overall study results and limits: It was acknowledged by the study that relatively few individuals were included in its TCR sequencing and HLA analysis.

RNA in amounts of roughly 0.45 to 1 ug was reverse transcribed with random hexamers. TCRdb used MiXCR to reprocess the immunoSEQ multiplex PCR reads, holding one entry per CDR3 protein. The sample lists some 220,000 distinct CDR3 sequences; nearly 97% were seen once. This sequence joins TRBV20-1 and TRBJ1-2; 7 bases are a match to TRBD1. Sequencing input: CD4+ T cells from PBMCs. The clonotype originates from a human donor with multiple sclerosis. This CDR3 reads CSARDGGGTANYGYTF. CDR3 bases: TGCAGTGCTAGAGATGGCGGCGGGACAGCTAACTATGGCTACACCTTC.